Presented here are 31 T cell receptor beta chains from one specimen sequenced in a study of blood T cell repertoires in COVID-19. The data were produced by immunoSEQ multiplex PCR, yet TCRdb's version contains in-frame clones alone and is incomplete. The sample carries approximately 100,000 clones, just under 95% recorded once. The source material was peripheral blood. The receptors shown here come from a man between 65 and 79 years old with acute or convalescent COVID-19.

V usage is TRBV19 and J usage is TRBJ2-4; 9 bases are a match to TRBD1. The J segment lost 10 bases and the V segment lost 5 bases, leaving 9 bases of the junction unmatched. Germline V lookup: CDR1 LNHDA, CDR2 SQIVND (reference sequence). This CDR3 is 14 amino acids long. CDR3 in amino acids: CASSPRDRVRIQYF. DNA for the CDR3: TGTGCCAGTAGTCCCCGGGACAGGGTTCGGATTCAGTACTTC.

This clone was seen once. The rearrangement uses TRBV7-8 and TRBJ1-5, with 10 bases identical to TRBD1. After removal of 4 bases from V and 7 bases from J, the junction contained 13 bases not matched to a gene. The length of the CDR3 is 17 residues. Per the germline V gene, CDR1 is SGHVS and CDR2 is FQNEAQ. For the CDR3, the DNA is TGTGCCAGCAGCTCTACGCCGACAGGGGGCGCAGGGCAGCCCCAGCATTTT. This translates into CASSSTPTGGAGQPQHF.

The rearrangement links TRBV9 to TRBJ2-7; 9 nucleotides match TRBD2. Trimming cost V 0 bases and J 0 bases; bases outside gene matches: 4. The CDR3 sequence is 16 residues long. Germline values: CDR1 SGDLS, CDR2 YYNGEE. CDR3 region: CASSVGGAGGSYEQYF. CDR3 nucleotides: TGTGCCAGCAGCGTAGGGGGAGCGGGAGGCTCCTACGAGCAGTACTTC.

This clone was seen a single time. The chain couples TRBV5-6 to TRBJ2-6; unclear D gene. Germline CDR1 is SGHDT and CDR2 is YYEEEE. V lost 4 bases to trimming and J lost 0 bases, with 8 bases between them. The CDR3 runs 15 residues. The CDR3 spells CASSPPGSGANVLTF. The CDR3 DNA is TGTGCCAGCAGCCCCCCCGGCTCTGGGGCCAACGTCCTGACTTTC. The whole variable domain, remainder taken from reference TRBV5-6 and TRBJ2-6, is DAGVTQSPTHLIKTRGQQVTLRCSPKSGHDTVSWYQQALGQGPQFIFQYYEEEERQRGNFPDRFSGHQFPNYSSELNVNALLLGDSALYLCASSPPGSGANVLTFGAGSRLTVL.

The gene calls are TRBV30 and TRBJ1-4, with D possibly TRBD1 on 6 matching bases. The germline V gene has CDR1 GTSNPN and CDR2 SVGIG (reference sequence). The CDR3 length is 15 residues. V was shortened by 2 bases and J by 4 bases, with 14 bases between the two germline ends. The CDR3 loop reads CAWSSGGRINEKLFF. The CDR3 DNA follows: TGTGCCTGGAGTTCTGGGGGCAGAATTAATGAAAAACTGTTTTTT.

This chain connects TRBV5-1 to TRBJ1-4, with TRBD1 matching over 8 bases. V lost 0 bases and J lost 7; bases outside the gene matches: 2. This CDR3 region has 14 residues. Germline loops: CDR1 SGHRS, CDR2 YFSETQ. DNA of the CDR3: TGCGCCAGCAGCTTGGCAGGGGGCGGTGAAAAACTGTTTTTT. Encoded protein: CASSLAGGGEKLFF.

This clone was found a few times. V usage is TRBV30 and J usage is TRBJ1-4, with 10 nucleotides matching TRBD1. Germline assignment: CDR1 GTSNPN and CDR2 SVGIG (reference sequence). This CDR3 is 17 amino acids long. Trimming cost V 1 base and J 8 bases; bases outside gene matches: 13. The DNA for the CDR3 is TGTGCCTGGAGTGGGCTTAGGGGGACAGGGGAGAGAGAAAAACTGTTTTTT. Amino acid sequence: CAWSGLRGTGEREKLFF.

The chain employs TRBV19 and TRBJ1-5, with D maybe TRBD1 (6 bases). This CDR3 is 12 amino acids long. CDR1 and CDR2 from the germline V gene are LNHDA and SQIVND (reference sequence). The V end was cut by 6 bases, the J end by 10 bases, with 13 bases between. The CDR3 region is CASSPIQGPQHF. CDR3 nucleotides: TGTGCCAGTAGCCCAATACAGGGTCCCCAGCATTTT. The full variable domain, in which reference TRBV19 and TRBJ1-5 provide the parts outside the CDR3, is DGGITQSPKYLFRKEGQNVTLSCEQNLNHDAMYWYRQDPGQGLRLIYYSQIVNDFQKGDIAEGYSVSREKKESFPLTVTSAQKNPTAFYLCASSPIQGPQHFGDGTRLSIL.

The rearrangement uses TRBV18 and TRBJ1-3; no firm D call. The CDR3 sequence is 16 residues long. Deletions cut 1 base from V and 0 bases from J, with 10 bases between. Germline CDR1 is KGHSH and CDR2 is LQKENI. Here the CDR3 DNA reads TGTGCCAGCTCACCACGGTCGGGGAGCTCTGGAAACACCATATATTTT. It is translated as CASSPRSGSSGNTIYF.

This clone was recorded once. The rearrangement links TRBV24-1 to TRBJ1-2; 7 bases are shared with TRBD1. V gave up 3 bases and J gave up 5 bases; unmatched junction bases: 2. The CDR3 spans 13 residues. Germline CDR1 and CDR2: KGHDR and SFDVKD. CDR3 region: CATSDTTGYGYTF. CDR3 nucleotides: TGTGCCACCAGTGATACGACAGGGTATGGCTACACCTTC.

In this sample, this clone turned up a few times. This chain joins TRBV27 and TRBJ1-4, with TRBD1 as a possible D gene (6 bases). The CDR3 has 15 residues. Per germline, CDR1 MNHEY and CDR2 SMNVEV (reference sequence). V was pared by 7 bases and J by 2 bases, with 14 bases between. CDR3 protein: CASNRRGATNEKLFF. The CDR3 DNA follows: TGTGCCAGCAATCGCCGGGGGGCCACTAATGAAAAACTGTTTTTT. The full variable domain, rest sourced from reference TRBV27 and TRBJ1-4, is EAQVTQNPRYLITVTGKKLTVTCSQNMNHEYMSWYRQDPGLGLRQIYYSMNVEVTDKGDVPEGYKVSRKEKRNFPLILESPSPNQTSLYFCASNRRGATNEKLFFGSGTQLSVL.

V is TRBV5-6 and J is TRBJ2-5; 12 bases are a match to TRBD2. Germline trimming cut 4 bases from V and 5 bases from J; bases unmatched to any gene: 9. Germline loops: CDR1 SGHDT, CDR2 YYEEEE. The CDR3 spans 16 residues. The CDR3 spells CASSPRLAGDRETQYF. In nucleotides, the CDR3 is TGTGCCAGCAGCCCCAGACTAGCGGGGGACCGGGAGACCCAGTACTTC. Full variable domain (missing parts from reference TRBV5-6 and TRBJ2-5): DAGVTQSPTHLIKTRGQQVTLRCSPKSGHDTVSWYQQALGQGPQFIFQYYEEEERQRGNFPDRFSGHQFPNYSSELNVNALLLGDSALYLCASSPRLAGDRETQYFGPGTRLLVL.

This chain joins TRBV6-2 or TRBV6-3 and TRBJ1-1; TRBD1 agrees at 10 bases. V lost 6 bases, J lost 4 bases, and 8 bases stayed unmatched. This CDR3 contains 15 residues. Germline V gene lookup returns CDR1 MNHEY and CDR2 SVGEGT. CDR3 DNA: TGTGCCAGCAGCGACAGGGGGCGAAGGGGCACTGAAGCTTTCTTT. This codes for CASSDRGRRGTEAFF.

The rearrangement uses TRBV6-5 and TRBJ1-1; 10 bases line up with TRBD1. V was pared by 8 bases and J by 5 bases, with 8 bases of the junction left unmatched. Germline assignment: CDR1 MNHEY and CDR2 SVGAGI. There are 14 residues in the CDR3. DNA for the CDR3: TGTGCCAGCCCAGGGACAGGGGCTTGGACTGAAGCTTTCTTT. Protein product: CASPGTGAWTEAFF.

The genes are TRBV12-5 and TRBJ2-1; 9 nucleotides line up with TRBD2. The ends lost 6 bases at V and 0 bases at J; junction bases unmatched: 9. CDR3 length: 17 residues. Per germline, CDR1 LGHNT and CDR2 FRNRAP. The chain's CDR3 is CASGRSLAGNSYNEQFF. The CDR3 nucleotides read TGTGCTAGTGGCCGTTCCCTAGCGGGGAACTCCTACAATGAGCAGTTCTTC. Using reference TRBV12-5 and TRBJ2-1 for the parts outside the CDR3, the full variable domain is DARVTQTPRHKVTEMGQEVTMRCQPILGHNTVFWYRQTMMQGLELLAYFRNRAPLDDSGMPKDRFSAEMPDATLATLKIQPSEPRDSAVYFCASGRSLAGNSYNEQFFGPGTRLTVL.

The V call is TRBV21-1, the J call TRBJ1-2; the listed D gene, TRBD1, was not tested against the DNA. TRBV21-1 is described as a pseudogene. The CDR3 is 13 residues long. The CDR3 reads CASPIGRGYGYTF. The CDR3 nucleotides are TGTGCCAGCCCAATAGGCAGGGGCTATGGCTACACCTTC.

The V call is TRBV6-6, the J call TRBJ1-1, with D uncertain. This CDR3 region has 16 residues. Germline loops: CDR1 MNHNY, CDR2 SVGAGI (reference sequence). V gave up 5 bases and J gave up 1 base, with 17 bases separating them. This CDR3 reads CASSTQRVAPNTEAFF. The CDR3 DNA reads TGTGCCAGCAGTACCCAGAGGGTTGCGCCGAACACTGAAGCTTTCTTT.

The rearrangement uses TRBV5-1 and TRBJ2-3, with 14 positions matching TRBD2. The CDR3 length is 17 residues. Per the germline V gene, CDR1 is SGHRS and CDR2 is YFSETQ. The V gene end was trimmed by 5 bases and the J gene end by 6 bases; junction bases not matched to a gene: 11. In DNA form, the CDR3 reads TGCGCCAGCAGTAGTGGGACTAGCGGGAGTTTTGCGGATACGCAGTATTTT. Protein product: CASSSGTSGSFADTQYF.

This chain connects TRBV5-4 to TRBJ1-1; a possible D gene is TRBD1 (5 bases). Per the germline V gene, CDR1 is SGHNT and CDR2 is YYREEE (reference sequence). There are 13 residues in the CDR3. V lost 5 bases, J lost 1 base, and 9 bases lay in between. The CDR3 bases are TGTGCCAGCAGTTTAGGGGAGAACACTGAAGCTTTCTTT. This sequence encodes CASSLGENTEAFF.

The chain uses TRBV19 and TRBJ1-1, with D perhaps matching TRBD1 (5 bases). The CDR3 sequence is 14 residues long. Trimming removed 7 bases at V and 0 bases at J, with 12 bases between. Germline V lookup: CDR1 LNHDA, CDR2 SQIVND (reference sequence). The CDR3 loop is CASTRQSMNTEAFF. DNA for the CDR3: TGTGCCAGTACCCGACAGAGCATGAACACTGAAGCTTTCTTT.

A few counts support this clone. The chain uses TRBV10-1 and TRBJ2-7; a weak D match, TRBD1 (5 bases). CDR3 length: 16 residues. Germline values: CDR1 WNHNN, CDR2 SYGVQD (reference sequence). V lost 0 bases to trimming and J lost 0 bases, with 12 bases between them. CDR3 bases: TGCGCCAGCAGTGAGTCTTCGGACATATCCTCCTACGAGCAGTACTTC. Its translation: CASSESSDISSYEQYF.

The rearrangement links TRBV5-1 to TRBJ2-4; 10 bases agree with TRBD2. The CDR3 sequence is 16 residues long. J gave up 9 bases and V 1 base, and 10 bases lay outside the gene matches. From germline, CDR1 is SGHRS and CDR2 YFSETQ. As DNA, the CDR3 is TGCGCCAGCAGCTTGCAGCGGGGGGGCAGGTTAAGCATTCAGTACTTC. It specifies CASSLQRGGRLSIQYF.

V and J are TRBV2 and TRBJ1-5; D gene uncertain. Between the trimmed V and J ends, which lost 6 bases and 10 bases, there was a span of 16 bases. CDR1 is SNHLY and CDR2 is FYNNEI in the germline V gene. There are 13 residues in the CDR3. This chain's CDR3 is CASREDRRGPQHF. The CDR3 bases are TGTGCCAGCAGGGAGGACCGCCGAGGCCCCCAGCATTTT. Full variable domain (remainder filled in from reference TRBV2 and TRBJ1-5): EPEVTQTPSHQVTQMGQEVILRCVPISNHLYFYWYRQILGQKVEFLVSFYNNEISEKSEIFDDQFSVERPDGSNFTLKIRSTKLEDSAMYFCASREDRRGPQHFGDGTRLSIL.

V is TRBV28 and J is TRBJ1-1; 9 bases match TRBD1. After removal of 6 bases from V and 2 bases from J, the junction contained 7 bases not matched to a gene. Germline V lookup: CDR1 MDHEN, CDR2 SYDVKM. This CDR3 region has 15 residues. The CDR3 region is CASSRGTGFNTEAFF. The CDR3 DNA follows: TGTGCCAGCAGCCGTGGGACAGGGTTCAACACTGAAGCTTTCTTT.

The V and J genes are TRBV9 and TRBJ1-1; D is possibly TRBD1 (5 bases). V was shortened by 0 bases and J by 9 bases, with 12 bases between the two germline ends. This CDR3 has 13 amino acids. The germline V gene encodes CDR1 SGDLS and CDR2 YYNGEE. The CDR3 sequence: CASSVDGGSKAFF. CDR3 DNA sequence: TGTGCCAGCAGCGTAGACGGGGGTTCCAAAGCTTTCTTT.

The J gene is TRBJ2-7, the V gene TRBV9; the D is unclear. Germline-derived CDR1 and CDR2 are SGDLS and YYNGEE. CDR3 size: 16 residues. The V gene lost 0 bases and the J gene lost 2 bases, with 15 bases spanning the gap. CDR3: CASSVDSGSPTYEQYF. The CDR3 region has the DNA TGTGCCAGCAGCGTAGATTCAGGTAGTCCAACCTACGAGCAGTACTTC.

The rearrangement uses TRBV6-5 and TRBJ1-2; D is undetermined. Trimming removed 0 bases at V and 6 bases at J, with 14 bases between. Germline CDR1 is MNHEY and CDR2 is SVGAGI. The CDR3 is 15 amino acids. CDR3 sequence (DNA): TGTGCCAGCAGTTACTCCGGCCGGGTGAATAATGGCTACACCTTC. It codes for CASSYSGRVNNGYTF.

This clone has more than one count but fewer than ten. V gene TRBV2 combines with J gene TRBJ2-1; TRBD2 matches 8 bases. Germline values: CDR1 SNHLY, CDR2 FYNNEI. With 9 bases clipped from V and 5 bases from J, the junction kept 3 bases outside the gene matches. This CDR3 region has 12 residues. CDR3 sequence: CARAGANNEQFF. The CDR3 DNA reads TGTGCCAGAGCGGGGGCAAACAATGAGCAGTTCTTC.

The chain carries TRBV6-5 and TRBJ1-1; TRBD1 matches 8 bases. The junction had 4 bases not matched to a gene; V was cut back by 2 bases and J by 2 bases. Germline CDR1 and CDR2: MNHEY and SVGAGI. The CDR3 is 15 amino acids. The CDR3 sequence: CASSYAQGANTEAFF. As DNA, the CDR3 is TGTGCCAGCAGTTACGCCCAGGGGGCTAACACTGAAGCTTTCTTT.

The rearrangement uses TRBV28 and TRBJ1-1; 9 nucleotides match TRBD1. The CDR3 is 17 residues long. The junction had 14 bases not matched to a gene; V was cut back by 6 bases and J by 3 bases. The germline CDR1 and CDR2 sequences are MDHEN and SYDVKM. Written as DNA, the CDR3 is TGTGCCAGCAGAAATACCCCGGGACAGGGCTTACACACTGAAGCTTTCTTT. Residues: CASRNTPGQGLHTEAFF.

The rearrangement uses TRBV4-1 and TRBJ2-7, with D maybe TRBD2 (5 bases). The germline V gene encodes CDR1 MGHRA and CDR2 YSYEKL. V was cut by 0 bases and J by 2 bases, with 8 bases left in between. The CDR3 is 14 residues long. CDR3 protein: CASSQERGTYEQYF. CDR3 DNA: TGCGCCAGCAGCCAAGAGCGAGGGACCTACGAGCAGTACTTC.